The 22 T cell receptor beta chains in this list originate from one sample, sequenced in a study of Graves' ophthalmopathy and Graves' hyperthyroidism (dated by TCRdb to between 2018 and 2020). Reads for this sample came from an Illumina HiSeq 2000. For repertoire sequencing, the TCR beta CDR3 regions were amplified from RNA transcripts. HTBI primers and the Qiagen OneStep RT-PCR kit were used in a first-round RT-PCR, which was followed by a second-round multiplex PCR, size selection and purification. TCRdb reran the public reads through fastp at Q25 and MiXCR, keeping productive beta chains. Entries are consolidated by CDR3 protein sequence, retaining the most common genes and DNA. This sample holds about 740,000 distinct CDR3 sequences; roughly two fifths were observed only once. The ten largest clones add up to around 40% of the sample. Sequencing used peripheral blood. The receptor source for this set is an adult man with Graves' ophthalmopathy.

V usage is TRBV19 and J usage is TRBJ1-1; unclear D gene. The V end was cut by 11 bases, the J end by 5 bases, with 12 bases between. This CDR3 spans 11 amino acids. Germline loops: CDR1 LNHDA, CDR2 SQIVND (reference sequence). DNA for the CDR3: TGTGCCGGAGCTACTGGTACTGAAGCTTTCTTT. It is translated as CAGATGTEAFF.

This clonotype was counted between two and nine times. The CDR3 nucleotides are TGTGCCAGCAGTGGGACTAGCGGGAGTCAGTACTTC. Encoded protein: CASSGTSGSQYF. The chain has TRBV25-1 and TRBJ2-7; 13 bases match TRBD2. Per germline, CDR1 MGHDK and CDR2 SYGVNS. The junction had 1 base not matched to a gene; V was cut back by 4 bases and J by 10 bases. CDR3 size: 12 residues.

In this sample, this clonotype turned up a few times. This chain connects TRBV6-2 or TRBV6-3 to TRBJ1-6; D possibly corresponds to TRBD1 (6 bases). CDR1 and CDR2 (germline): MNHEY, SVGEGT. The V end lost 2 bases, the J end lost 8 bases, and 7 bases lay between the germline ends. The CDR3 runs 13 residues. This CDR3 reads CASSYPGDSPLHF. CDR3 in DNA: TGTGCCAGCAGTTACCCAGGGGATTCACCCCTCCACTTT.

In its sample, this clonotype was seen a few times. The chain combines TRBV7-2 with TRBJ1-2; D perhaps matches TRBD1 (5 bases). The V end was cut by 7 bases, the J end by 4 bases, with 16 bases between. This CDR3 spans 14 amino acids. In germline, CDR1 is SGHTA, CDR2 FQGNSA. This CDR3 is CASTHNWGGYGYTF. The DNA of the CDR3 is TGTGCCAGCACTCATAACTGGGGGGGCTATGGCTACACCTTC.

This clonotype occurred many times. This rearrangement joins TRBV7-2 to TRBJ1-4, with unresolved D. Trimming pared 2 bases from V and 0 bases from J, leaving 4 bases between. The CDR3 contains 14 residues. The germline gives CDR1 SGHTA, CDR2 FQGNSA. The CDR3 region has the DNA TGTGCCAGCAGCTTAAGGACAACTAATGAAAAACTGTTTTTT. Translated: CASSLRTTNEKLFF.

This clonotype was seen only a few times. Here the CDR3 DNA reads TGCGCCAGCAGTGAGTCGGAAACTAGCGGGAGTTCTGACGGGGAGCTGTTTTTT. Amino acid sequence: CASSESETSGSSDGELFF. The rearrangement links TRBV10-1 to TRBJ2-2, with TRBD2 matching 11 bases. V lost 0 bases to trimming and J lost 7 bases; unmatched junction nucleotides: 10. This CDR3 has 18 amino acids. CDR1 is WNHNN and CDR2 is SYGVQD in the germline V gene (reference sequence).

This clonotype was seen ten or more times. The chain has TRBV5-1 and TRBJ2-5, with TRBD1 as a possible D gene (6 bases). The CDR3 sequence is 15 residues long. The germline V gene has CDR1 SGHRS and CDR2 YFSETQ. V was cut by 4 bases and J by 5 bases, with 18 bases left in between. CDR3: CASSIGTSAAETQYF. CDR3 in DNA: TGCGCCAGCAGCATAGGGACATCCGCGGCGGAGACCCAGTACTTC.

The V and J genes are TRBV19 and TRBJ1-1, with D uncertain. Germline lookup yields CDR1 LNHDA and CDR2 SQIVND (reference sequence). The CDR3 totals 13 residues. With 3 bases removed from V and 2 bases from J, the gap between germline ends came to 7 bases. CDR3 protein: CASSIGSNTEAFF. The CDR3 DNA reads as TGTGCCAGTAGTATCGGCAGCAACACTGAAGCTTTCTTT.

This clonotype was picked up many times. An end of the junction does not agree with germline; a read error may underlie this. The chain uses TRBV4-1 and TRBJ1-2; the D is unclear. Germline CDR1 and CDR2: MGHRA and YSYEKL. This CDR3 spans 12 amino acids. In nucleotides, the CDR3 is TGTGCCAGTAGTCAGGATTATTATGGCTACACCTTC. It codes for CASSQDYYGYTF.

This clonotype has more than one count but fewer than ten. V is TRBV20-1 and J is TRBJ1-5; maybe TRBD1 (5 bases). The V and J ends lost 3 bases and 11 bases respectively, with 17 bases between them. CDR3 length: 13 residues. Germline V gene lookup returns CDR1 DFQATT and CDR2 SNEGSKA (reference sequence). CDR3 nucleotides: TGCAGTGCTAGGGGTGTGGGGCGGGAGACCCAGCATTTT. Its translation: CSARGVGRETQHF.

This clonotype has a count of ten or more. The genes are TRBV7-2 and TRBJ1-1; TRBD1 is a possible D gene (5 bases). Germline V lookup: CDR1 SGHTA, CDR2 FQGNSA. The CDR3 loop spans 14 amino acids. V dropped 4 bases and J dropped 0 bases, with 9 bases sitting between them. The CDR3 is CASSSRVMNTEAFF. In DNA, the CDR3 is TGTGCCAGCAGCTCCAGGGTCATGAACACTGAAGCTTTCTTT.

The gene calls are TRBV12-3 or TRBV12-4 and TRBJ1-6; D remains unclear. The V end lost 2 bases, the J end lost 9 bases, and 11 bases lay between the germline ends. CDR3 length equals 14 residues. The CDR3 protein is CASSLLTGSSPLHF. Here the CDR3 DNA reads TGTGCCAGCAGTTTACTTACCGGGAGTTCACCCCTCCACTTT.

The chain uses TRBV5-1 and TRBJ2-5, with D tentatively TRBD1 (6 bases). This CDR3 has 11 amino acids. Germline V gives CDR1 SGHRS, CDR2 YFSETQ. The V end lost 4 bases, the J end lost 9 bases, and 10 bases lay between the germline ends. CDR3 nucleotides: TGCGCCAGCAGCCCGGACAGAGCCCAGTACTTC. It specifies CASSPDRAQYF. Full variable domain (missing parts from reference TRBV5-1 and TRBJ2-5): KAGVTQTPRYLIKTRGQQVTLSCSPISGHRSVSWYQQTPGQGLQFLFEYFSETQRNKGNFPGRFSGRQFSNSRSEMNVSTLELGDSALYLCASSPDRAQYFGPGTRLLVL.

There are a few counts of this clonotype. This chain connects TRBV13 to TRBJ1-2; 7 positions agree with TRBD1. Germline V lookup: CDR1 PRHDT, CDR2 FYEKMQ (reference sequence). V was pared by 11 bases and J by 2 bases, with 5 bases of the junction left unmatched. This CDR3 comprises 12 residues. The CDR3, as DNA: TGTGCCCACAGGGGCCGCAACTATGGCTACACCTTC. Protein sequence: CAHRGRNYGYTF.

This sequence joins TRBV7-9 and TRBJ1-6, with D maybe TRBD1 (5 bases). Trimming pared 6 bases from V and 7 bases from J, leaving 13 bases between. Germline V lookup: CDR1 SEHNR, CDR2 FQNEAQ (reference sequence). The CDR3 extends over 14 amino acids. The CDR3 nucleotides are TGTGCCAGCAGACGGGACGCCGTCAATTCACCCCTCCACTTT. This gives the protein CASRRDAVNSPLHF.

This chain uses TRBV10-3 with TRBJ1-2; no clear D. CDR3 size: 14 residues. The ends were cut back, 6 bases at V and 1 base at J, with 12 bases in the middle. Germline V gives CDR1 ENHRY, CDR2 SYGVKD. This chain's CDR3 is CAISPDGVNYGYTF. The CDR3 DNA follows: TGTGCCATCAGCCCGGACGGAGTTAACTATGGCTACACCTTC.

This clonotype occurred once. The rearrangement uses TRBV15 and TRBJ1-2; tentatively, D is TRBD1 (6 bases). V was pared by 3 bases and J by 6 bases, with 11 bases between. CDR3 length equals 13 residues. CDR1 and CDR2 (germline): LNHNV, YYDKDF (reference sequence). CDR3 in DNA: TGTGCCACCAGCAGTTCAGGGGCCAATGGCTACACCTTC. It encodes CATSSSGANGYTF. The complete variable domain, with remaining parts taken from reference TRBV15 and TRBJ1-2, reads DAMVIQNPRYQVTQFGKPVTLSCSQTLNHNVMYWYQQKSSQAPKLLFHYYDKDFNNEADTPDNFQSRRPNTSFCFLDIRSPGLGDTAMYLCATSSSGANGYTFGSGTRLTVV.

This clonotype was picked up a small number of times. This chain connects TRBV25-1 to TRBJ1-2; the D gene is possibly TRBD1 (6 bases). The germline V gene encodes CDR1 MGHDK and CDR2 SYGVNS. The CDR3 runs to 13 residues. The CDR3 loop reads CARVRGQTYGYTF. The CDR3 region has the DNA TGTGCTAGAGTTCGGGGGCAGACCTATGGCTACACCTTC.

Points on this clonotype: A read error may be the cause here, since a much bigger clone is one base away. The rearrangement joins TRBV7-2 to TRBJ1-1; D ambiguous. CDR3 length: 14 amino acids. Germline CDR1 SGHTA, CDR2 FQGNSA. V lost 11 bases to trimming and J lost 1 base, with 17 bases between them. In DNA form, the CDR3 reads TGTGCCTCCCTAAGCGGCCCTTCGAACACTGAAGCTTTCTTT. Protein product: CASLSGPSNTEAFF.

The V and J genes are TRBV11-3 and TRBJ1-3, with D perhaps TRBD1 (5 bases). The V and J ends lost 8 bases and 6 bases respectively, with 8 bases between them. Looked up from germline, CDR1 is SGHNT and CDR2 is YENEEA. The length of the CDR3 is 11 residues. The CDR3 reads CASGQTNTIYF. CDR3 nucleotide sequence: TGTGCCAGCGGACAAACAAACACCATATATTTT.

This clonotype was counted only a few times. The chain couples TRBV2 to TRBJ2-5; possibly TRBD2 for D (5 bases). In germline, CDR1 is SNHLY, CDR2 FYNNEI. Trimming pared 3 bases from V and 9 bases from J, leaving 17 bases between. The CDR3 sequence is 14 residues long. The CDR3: CASSDRTALRAQYF. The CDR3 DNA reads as TGTGCCAGCAGTGACAGGACCGCTTTGCGGGCCCAGTACTTC.

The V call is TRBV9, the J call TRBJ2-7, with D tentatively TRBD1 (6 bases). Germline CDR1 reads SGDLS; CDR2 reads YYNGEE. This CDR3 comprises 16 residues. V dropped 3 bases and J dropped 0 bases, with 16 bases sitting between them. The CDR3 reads CASSDGDKVLSYEQYF. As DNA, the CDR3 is TGTGCCAGCAGCGACGGGGACAAGGTCCTCTCCTACGAGCAGTACTTC.